This TCR beta chain was sequenced during a study of human T cells and chemical hapten exposure. The overall study: Sensitization used 2% DPC on about 2 cm by about 2 cm upper inner arm skin.

Time point denoted: patch test 3, about 24 weeks after DPC sensitization. Treatment meaning: therapeutic diphenylcyclopropenone sensitization with weekly scalp DPC. Venepuncture was done earlier than the placement of each patch test. This CDR3 spans 15 amino acids. Germline assignment: CDR1 DFQATT and CDR2 SNEGSKA (reference sequence). Trimming took off 6 bases at V and 0 bases at J, with 17 bases between the two ends. Via MiXCR, TCRdb re-called the RACE reads, giving one row per CDR3 protein. The repertoire holds over 70,000 distinct CDR3 sequences, with roughly 11% as singletons. The clonotype originates from a young woman with alopecia areata. Some clones in this sample may be carry-over from other donors' samples. The source material was whole blood, sampled in connection with sensitization to the hapten diphenylcyclopropenone (DPC). This chain joins TRBV20-1 and TRBJ1-1; D remains ambiguous. CDR3 loop: CSAPKGMGMNTEAFF. The CDR3 DNA is TGCAGTGCCCCTAAAGGGATGGGCATGAACACTGAAGCTTTCTTT.